This TCR beta chain was profiled in a study of shared T cell receptors in the human thymus. CDR1 and CDR2 from the germline V gene are KGHSH and LQKENI. The CDR3 contains 15 residues. V lost 2 bases to trimming and J lost 8 bases, with 16 bases between them. TCRdb keeps only in-frame clones here, not all; method: immunoSEQ multiplex PCR. The sample holds approximately 660,000 clones, 88% seen once. This sample was shared with a second study, whose subject was human thymus T cells. That report adds: Donation came from healthy Finnish infants having corrective surgery for congenital heart defects. Thymus tissue was removed during corrective cardiac surgery. Gene usage (both V and J) appeared biased in thymic and blood repertoires. Thymic TCR repertoires of unrelated people reportedly overlapped highly.

This receptor was obtained from a boy in the first two years of life with a congenital heart defect. The rearrangement uses TRBV18 and TRBJ2-1; tentatively, D is TRBD1 (6 bases). The sequenced material came from thymocytes. The CDR3 DNA reads TGTGCCAGCTCACCAGCAGGGGCTCCCGGGGATGAGCAGTTCTTC. Its translation is CASSPAGAPGDEQFF.